Presented here are 23 T cell receptor beta chains from one specimen sequenced in a study of cytomegalovirus exposure and HLA in healthy donors. Primers included in the PCR were 60 Vbeta and 13 Jbeta primers. TCRdb's copy holds only in-frame clones and misses some; the assay was immunoSEQ multiplex PCR. The sample lists about 120,000 clones; 80% were seen once. Sequencing was done on a sample of PBMCs. The receptors here all came from a man in his thirties or forties in good health and CMV-seronegative.

The chain employs TRBV5-8 and TRBJ1-1; D is possibly TRBD1 (6 bases). Trimming removed 4 bases at V and 2 bases at J, with 18 bases between. The germline V gene encodes CDR1 SGHTS and CDR2 YDEGEE. This CDR3 has 16 residues. The CDR3 DNA reads TGTGCCAGCAGCCCCCCCCAGGGGTACTTTAACACTGAAGCTTTCTTT. It codes for CASSPPQGYFNTEAFF.

The chain links TRBV2 to TRBJ1-2, with TRBD1 matching over 7 bases. Trimming at V came to 9 bases and at J to 3 bases, leaving 10 bases not matched to a gene. Germline CDR1 reads SNHLY; CDR2 reads FYNNEI. The CDR3 contains 14 residues. CDR3 in amino acids: CARPMTGTYYGYTF. The CDR3 nucleotides read TGTGCCAGACCTATGACAGGGACCTACTATGGCTACACCTTC.

This clone was counted a single time. This chain connects TRBV5-4 to TRBJ2-5; 11 bases fit TRBD2. The last part of the DNA fits TRBJ2-7 better; the J call may be wrong. There are 16 residues in the CDR3. CDR1 and CDR2 (germline): SGHNT, YYREEE (reference sequence). DNA for the CDR3: TGTGCCAGCAGCTTGTATTTCCTAGCGGGAGGTGACGAGCAGTACTTC. It specifies CASSLYFLAGGDEQYF.

In its sample, this clone was seen a few times. The V call is TRBV30, the J call TRBJ2-1, with 11 bases matching TRBD2. The CDR3 loop spans 13 amino acids. After removal of 2 bases from V and 9 bases from J, the junction contained 3 bases not matched to a gene. The germline gives CDR1 GTSNPN, CDR2 SVGIG (reference sequence). CDR3 protein: CAWSQLAGVEQFF. The CDR3 DNA sequence: TGTGCCTGGAGTCAACTAGCGGGAGTTGAGCAGTTCTTC. Using reference TRBV30 and TRBJ2-1 for the parts outside the CDR3, the full variable domain is SQTIHQWPATLVQPVGSPLSLECTVEGTSNPNLYWYRQAAGRGLQLLFYSVGIGQISSEVPQNLSASRPQDRQFILSSKKLLLSDSGFYLCAWSQLAGVEQFFGPGTRLTVL.

The chain combines TRBV10-3 with TRBJ1-4; TRBD1 matches at 7 bases. Trimming cost V 0 bases and J 4 bases; bases outside gene matches: 2. The CDR3 loop spans 15 amino acids. Germline V lookup: CDR1 ENHRY, CDR2 SYGVKD. The CDR3 region is CAISESRDSNEKLFF. The CDR3 DNA is TGTGCCATCAGTGAGTCCCGGGACAGTAATGAAAAACTGTTTTTT.

The gene calls are TRBV4-3 and TRBJ2-3; D is possibly TRBD2 (6 bases). Germline CDR1 and CDR2: LGHNA and YSLEER. Trimming left V 2 bases short and J 2 bases short, with 11 bases between. The CDR3 spans 15 residues. CDR3 amino acids: CASSQSRGYTDTQYF. Written as DNA, the CDR3 is TGCGCCAGCAGCCAATCGCGGGGTTACACAGATACGCAGTATTTT.

This sequence joins TRBV5-6 and TRBJ1-2; 9 nucleotides line up with TRBD1. The CDR3 spans 13 residues. Germline CDR1 SGHDT, CDR2 YYEEEE. V was clipped by 8 bases and J by 3 bases; unmatched bases: 5. The CDR3 here is CASRTGVDYGYTF. The CDR3 nucleotides are TGTGCCAGTAGGACAGGGGTTGACTATGGCTACACCTTC.

V gene TRBV27 combines with J gene TRBJ2-7; 8 nucleotides line up with TRBD2. Germline V lookup: CDR1 MNHEY, CDR2 SMNVEV (reference sequence). This CDR3 contains 13 residues. CDR3 amino acids: CAREAGTTYEQYF. The CDR3 DNA is TGTGCGCGGGAGGCGGGTACCACCTACGAGCAGTACTTC.

This clone was picked up a small number of times. The CDR3 sequence: CASSSGTGSSEKLFF. The DNA of the CDR3 is TGTGCCAGCAGCTCCGGGACAGGGTCGAGTGAAAAACTGTTTTTT. This sequence joins TRBV5-4 and TRBJ1-4, with 9 bases that match TRBD1. The CDR3 has 15 residues. Per germline, CDR1 SGHNT and CDR2 YYREEE (reference sequence). Germline trimming cut 3 bases from V and 7 bases from J; bases unmatched to any gene: 7.

The J gene is TRBJ2-5, the V gene TRBV5-4; 16 bases map to TRBD2. CDR1 and CDR2 from the germline V gene are SGHNT and YYREEE (reference sequence). The ends lost 3 bases at V and 11 bases at J; junction bases unmatched: 10. The length of the CDR3 is 16 residues. The CDR3 here is CASSSGGTSGRGMQYF. CDR3 in DNA: TGTGCCAGCAGCTCCGGCGGGACTAGCGGGAGGGGGATGCAGTACTTC.

The chain joins TRBV30 to TRBJ2-3; 9 bases are a match to TRBD2. This CDR3 has 18 amino acids. The germline V gene encodes CDR1 GTSNPN and CDR2 SVGIG (reference sequence). Losses at the gene ends were 2 bases for V and 0 bases for J; bases not matched to a gene: 12. In DNA form, the CDR3 reads TGTGCCTGGAGTTCTGGGTTTAGCGGGAGACAAAGCACAGATACGCAGTATTTT. Translation gives CAWSSGFSGRQSTDTQYF.

This clone was picked up a small number of times. The chain recombines TRBV4-1 with TRBJ1-5; D gene uncertain. Trimming took off 1 base at V and 0 bases at J, with 4 bases between the two ends. The CDR3 covers 14 residues. The germline V gene encodes CDR1 MGHRA and CDR2 YSYEKL. The CDR3 DNA is TGCGCCAGCAGCCAAGTCCGTAGCAATCAGCCCCAGCATTTT. Translated, it gives CASSQVRSNQPQHF.

This clone was counted only a few times. The chain has TRBV28 and TRBJ2-6, with a weak D call TRBD2 (6 bases). There are 17 residues in the CDR3. Germline V gene lookup returns CDR1 MDHEN and CDR2 SYDVKM. Trimming removed 2 bases at V and 3 bases at J, with 14 bases between. CDR3 DNA: TGTGCCAGCAGTTTAAACCCCCGGGGAGGTGGGGCCAACGTCCTGACTTTC. This sequence encodes CASSLNPRGGGANVLTF.

This chain's CDR3 is CASSDSWELFF. DNA of the CDR3: TGTGCCAGCAGTGACAGTTGGGAGCTGTTTTTT. The chain carries TRBV6-1 and TRBJ2-2, with D unclear. Germline CDR1 MNHNS, CDR2 SASEGT. The CDR3 covers 11 residues. Trimming left V 3 bases short and J 9 bases short, with 5 bases between.

The chain combines TRBV7-2 with TRBJ2-5, with 9 bases that match TRBD1. Germline V lookup: CDR1 SGHTA, CDR2 FQGNSA. The J segment lost 5 bases and the V segment lost 2 bases, leaving 12 bases of the junction unmatched. The CDR3 is 17 amino acids. The CDR3 region is CASSLPWDRASGETQYF. CDR3 coding DNA: TGTGCCAGCAGCTTACCCTGGGACAGGGCCTCCGGGGAGACCCAGTACTTC.

This chain connects TRBV7-9 to TRBJ1-5, with D possibly TRBD1 on 6 matching bases. V was clipped by 5 bases and J by 1 base, with 15 bases between them. The germline V gene encodes CDR1 SEHNR and CDR2 FQNEAQ (reference sequence). The CDR3 length is 16 residues. The CDR3 nucleotides read TGTGCCAGCAGCCCAGCAACAGGGCTGAGCAATCAGCCCCAGCATTTT. This codes for CASSPATGLSNQPQHF.

This clone has just one count. CDR3 region: CASSEDSSAVEQYF. In nucleotides, the CDR3 is TGTGCCAGCAGTGAAGATTCTAGCGCGGTCGAGCAGTACTTC. This chain uses TRBV2 with TRBJ2-7; tentative D call: TRBD2 (6 bases). Trimming left V 1 base short and J 6 bases short, with 13 bases between. CDR3 length: 14 residues. Germline assignment: CDR1 SNHLY and CDR2 FYNNEI.

This chain joins TRBV19 and TRBJ2-6; D is unresolved. This CDR3 is built from 16 residues. Between the trimmed V and J ends, which lost 1 base and 0 bases, there was a span of 7 bases. Germline V gives CDR1 LNHDA, CDR2 SQIVND (reference sequence). The CDR3 spells CASSIVAGSGANVLTF. The CDR3 bases are TGTGCCAGTAGTATAGTGGCTGGCTCTGGGGCCAACGTCCTGACTTTC.

The rearrangement uses TRBV9 and TRBJ1-5; a possible D gene is TRBD1 (6 bases). CDR1 and CDR2 (germline): SGDLS, YYNGEE. The CDR3 has 15 residues. With 3 bases removed from V and 0 bases from J, the gap between germline ends came to 10 bases. The CDR3 reads CASSATGNSNQPQHF. The CDR3 region has the DNA TGTGCCAGCAGCGCCACAGGGAATAGCAATCAGCCCCAGCATTTT.

The rearrangement links TRBV7-3 to TRBJ1-2, with D maybe TRBD1 (6 bases). From germline, CDR1 is SGHTA and CDR2 FQGTGA. V lost 2 bases to trimming and J lost 8 bases, with 12 bases between them. CDR3 length: 13 residues. CDR3 region: CASSLWGGQGYTF. CDR3 DNA: TGTGCCAGCAGCTTATGGGGGGGACAAGGCTACACCTTC.

The rearrangement uses TRBV12-2 and TRBJ2-7; TRBD2 was called by the table and not checked on the DNA. TRBV12-2 is deemed a pseudogene. There are 14 residues in the CDR3. Written as DNA, the CDR3 is TGTGCAAGTCGCTTTATCAGTCTAGTTTACGAGCAGTACTTC. Translating it yields CASRFISLVYEQYF.

The chain carries TRBV28 and TRBJ1-2, with a tentative D call TRBD1 (5 bases). Germline V gives CDR1 MDHEN, CDR2 SYDVKM. This CDR3 is 14 amino acids long. The ends were cut back, 7 bases at V and 1 base at J, with 13 bases in the middle. Here the CDR3 reads CASIQGADNYGYTF. The CDR3 DNA reads TGTGCCAGCATCCAAGGGGCGGATAACTATGGCTACACCTTC.

The V gene is TRBV6-1, the J gene TRBJ1-4, with TRBD1 identical over 9 bases. V lost 3 bases, J lost 8 bases, and 7 bases stayed unmatched. Germline values: CDR1 MNHNS, CDR2 SASEGT. This CDR3 is 15 amino acids long. CDR3 DNA sequence: TGTGCCAGCAGTGAGTCAACAGGGGGCAAGGAAAAACTGTTTTTT. It is translated as CASSESTGGKEKLFF.